The clone carrying this T cell receptor beta chain was recorded a few times. Its antigen is not identified. This CDR3 is 17 amino acids long. CDR1 MNHNS and CDR2 SASEGT come from the germline V gene. Germline trimming cut 2 bases from V and 10 bases from J; bases unmatched to any gene: 10. Using a J-beta primer mix together with a sample-barcoded 5' primer, a second PCR was run for roughly 6 to 11 cycles. MiXCR, applied by TCRdb to the 5' RACE reads, yields one record per CDR3 protein. The sample has hundreds of thousands of distinct CDR3 sequences, approximately 40% seen once; the top ten hold around 30%. The sample belongs to a study of blood T cells in healthy people across ages. Broader study findings: CMV infection status of these donors was not known.

Each individual donor underwent a draw of 8 to 10 milliliters of peripheral blood. Total RNA was extracted at no less than 6 micrograms per sample. Sequencing used blood. The chain recombines TRBV6-1 with TRBJ2-1; the match to TRBD2 covers 14 bases. The sequence was collected from a man aged 80 or over in good health. In DNA, the CDR3 is TGTGCCAGCAGTGAAACACCGAGGACTAGCGGGAGGATAGAGCAGTTCTTC. As protein: CASSETPRTSGRIEQFF.